This note documents a single T cell receptor (beta chain) sequence. Its antigen target is currently unknown. Base qualities are not recorded, but no much larger clone differs from it by a single base. These data are taken from a study of T cell responses to AZD1222 COVID-19 vaccine listed by TCRdb under 2021. Broadly, across the study: TCR sequencing covered some 240 trial participants: 200 to 210 given two doses of AZD1222 and about 26 given two doses of MenACWY control vaccine. Trial participants were enrolled into age subgroups of 18-55, 56-69 and 70-plus years, which contained 148, 28 and 57 TCR-sequenced participants, respectively.

Overall study results and their limits: The vaccine-associated CD4 TCRs covered the entire spike protein, and the dominant responses fell in regions 160-218 and 743-854. Most participants were white British and females outnumbered males, and the authors suggested that clonal diversity may have been underestimated. After two AZD1222 doses, spike-specific TCR breadth and depth were significantly higher than at day 0 and than in MenACWY recipients. Because no samples from the day 14 peak response were available, repertoires could be characterized only after the peak T cell response. Nearly half of unique spike-specific TCRs reportedly recognized epitopes outside regions mutated in the B.1.351 and B.1.1.7 variants. Conclusions about previously exposed vaccinees are limited because only 6 or 7 AZD1222 recipients were SARS-CoV-2 seropositive at baseline. In the small 56-69-year group, the increase in depth fell short of significance, most likely because of low power.

The time point label here, explained by the study, means: about 28 days (+/-7) after the second vaccine dose. AZD1222 recipients given second doses at about 4 weeks or at about 12 weeks were pooled, since spike-specific TCR depth and breadth were not found to differ between the two schedules. Vaccinee samples came from UK trials COV001 and COV002, including a single-blind randomized controlled phase 2/3 trial of AZD1222 (ChAdOx1 nCoV-19) in healthy adults. Trial participant PBMC samples were collected at day 0 and day 28 after the second dose for TCRbeta chain sequencing. The CDR3, cysteine through phenylalanine, is 15 amino acids long. This entry keeps only the CDR3 DNA: 45 bases, framed from base 1. Here V drops 1 base and J drops 3 bases, and the junction holds 5 bases not matched to any gene. CDR1 LGHNA and CDR2 YNFKEQ were looked up in the germline V gene. The CDR3 regions of human TCRbeta chains were subjected to immunosequencing. Under the source paper's analysis protocol: Repertoire TCRs were checked for matches against a reference library of SARS-CoV-2-specific TCRs that had been generated using the MIRA antigen-specificity platform. Breadth meant the fraction of unique TCRs that were SARS-CoV-2-associated, whereas depth meant the fraction of total T cells that were SARS-CoV-2-associated. Each spike-specific TCR was assigned to its reactive spike region and to a CD4 or CD8 class using the MIRA data. Log10-transformed breadth and depth values were compared by one-way ANOVA with Sidak's multiple comparisons tests. What TCRdb holds here is the immuneACCESS table cut down to in-frame rearrangements. Part of the clones is not present; checked against another copy, under half of the missing clones reflect an unresolved V gene, and the others are unexplained. V and J calls and clone size are as listed in that table; D and trimming were resolved from the DNA. Counted in this sample were approximately 96,000 clones; about 82% of them appeared once. The ten largest account for approximately 5.6% of the sample.

The sequence was obtained from an adult who received the AZD1222 COVID-19 vaccine. The sequencing here drew on peripheral blood, taken 28 days after the second AZD1222 dose. Here the chain combines TRBV4-2 and TRBJ2-7, with TRBD2 matching 8 junction bases. The DNA reads as follows: TGTGCCAGCAGCCAAGGCGGAGCGGGGGACTACGAGCAGTACTTC. This sequence encodes CASSQGGAGDYEQYF.